What follows are 23 T cell receptor beta chains derived from one specimen sequenced in a study of cytomegalovirus exposure and HLA in healthy donors. Clones were sequenced by immunoSEQ multiplex PCR, and TCRdb holds only the in-frame ones, with some missing. Among about 160,000 clones listed, roughly 90% were seen once. Sequenced material: PBMCs. All receptors come from a woman aged 18-30 years in good health and CMV-seronegative.

This CDR3 reads CASSPRTGNEQFF. In DNA, the CDR3 is TGTGCCAGCAGTCCCAGGACAGGCAATGAGCAGTTCTTC. The rearrangement links TRBV6-5 to TRBJ2-1, with 7 bases aligning to TRBD1. The CDR3 sequence is 13 residues long. Germline lookup yields CDR1 MNHEY and CDR2 SVGAGI. V trimming: 5 bases; J trimming: 6 bases; junction bases outside the gene matches: 4.

The chain uses TRBV7-9 and TRBJ2-1, with 7 bases that match TRBD2. Germline CDR1 SEHNR, CDR2 FQNEAQ (reference sequence). V was pared by 1 base and J by 3 bases, with 12 bases of the junction left unmatched. The length of the CDR3 is 18 residues. CDR3: CASSLVRLREVLYNEQFF. The CDR3 DNA reads TGTGCCAGCAGCTTAGTGAGGCTACGGGAGGTCCTCTACAATGAGCAGTTCTTC.

The chain joins TRBV6-5 to TRBJ1-5; possible D gene TRBD1, 5 bases. The germline CDR1 and CDR2 sequences are MNHEY and SVGAGI. This CDR3 is 14 amino acids long. V was pared by 2 bases and J by 6 bases, with 11 bases between. CDR3 sequence: CASSYGGSGQPQHF. The DNA of the CDR3 is TGTGCCAGCAGTTACGGGGGGAGCGGTCAGCCCCAGCATTTT.

The rearrangement uses TRBV5-8 and TRBJ1-1, with 8 bases aligning to TRBD1. This CDR3 spans 14 amino acids. The germline gives CDR1 SGHTS, CDR2 YDEGEE. The V gene end was trimmed by 5 bases and the J gene end by 5 bases; junction bases not matched to a gene: 8. In DNA form, the CDR3 reads TGTGCCAGCAGTTTCAGGGACAGGAAAACTGAAGCTTTCTTT. Protein product: CASSFRDRKTEAFF.

This chain connects TRBV6-5 to TRBJ2-3, with 8 nucleotides matching TRBD2. This CDR3 has 13 residues. CDR1 and CDR2 from the germline V gene are MNHEY and SVGAGI. V dropped 8 bases and J dropped 5; count of bases not matched to a gene: 6. The CDR3 DNA reads TGTGCCAGCGGCGCGGGAGGTATAGATACGCAGTATTTT. Its translation: CASGAGGIDTQYF.

This clone appeared once. The chain joins TRBV7-9 to TRBJ1-1; 10 bases map to TRBD1. V was pared by 5 bases and J by 1 base, with 4 bases of the junction left unmatched. The CDR3 extends over 15 amino acids. Germline V lookup: CDR1 SEHNR, CDR2 FQNEAQ (reference sequence). The CDR3 DNA reads as TGTGCCAGCAGCGACAGGACAGGGGGGAACACTGAAGCTTTCTTT. It yields the protein CASSDRTGGNTEAFF.

The chain links TRBV7-9 to TRBJ1-1, with a tentative D call TRBD1 (6 bases). Trimming took 6 bases from V and 3 from J, leaving 23 bases between them. CDR3 size: 17 residues. The V gene's germline CDR1 is SEHNR and CDR2 FQNEAQ (reference sequence). In DNA, the CDR3 is TGTGCCAGCAGGCCTAGGCCGGGACAAAGAGGGGACACTGAAGCTTTCTTT. Its translation: CASRPRPGQRGDTEAFF.

V is TRBV5-6 and J is TRBJ2-5; 12 bases agree with TRBD2. Germline V gene lookup returns CDR1 SGHDT and CDR2 YYEEEE. V dropped 4 bases and J dropped 5; count of bases not matched to a gene: 6. This CDR3 is built from 15 residues. The CDR3 DNA sequence: TGTGCCAGCAGCCTTAAGACTAGCGGGGGTGAGACCCAGTACTTC. Residues: CASSLKTSGGETQYF.

The chain has TRBV30 and TRBJ2-7, with a tentative D call TRBD2 (5 bases). Germline V gene lookup returns CDR1 GTSNPN and CDR2 SVGIG (reference sequence). The CDR3 is made up of 11 amino acids. Trimming stripped 3 bases from V and 5 bases from J, with 8 bases between. CDR3 nucleotide sequence: TGTGCCTGGAGGTACGGGGACGAGCAGTACTTC. This translates into CAWRYGDEQYF.

The gene calls are TRBV7-2 and TRBJ1-2; TRBD1 aligns across 7 bases. V lost 4 bases, J lost 2 bases, and 10 bases stayed unmatched. This CDR3 is 16 amino acids long. Looked up from germline, CDR1 is SGHTA and CDR2 is FQGNSA. The CDR3: CASSSPRQGTNYGYTF. In DNA, the CDR3 is TGTGCCAGCAGCTCTCCAAGACAGGGAACAAACTATGGCTACACCTTC.

This sequence joins TRBV7-9 and TRBJ1-2; 7 nucleotides line up with TRBD1. Germline values: CDR1 SEHNR, CDR2 FQNEAQ (reference sequence). CDR3 size: 18 residues. J gave up 5 bases and V 5 bases, and 20 bases lay outside the gene matches. The CDR3 sequence: CASSQGGHLSFILYGYTF. DNA of the CDR3: TGTGCCAGCAGCCAAGGGGGCCACCTCTCCTTCATACTTTATGGCTACACCTTC.

This sequence joins TRBV29-1 and TRBJ2-1; 9 positions agree with TRBD1. Germline CDR1 SQVTM, CDR2 ANQGSEA. The CDR3 loop spans 12 amino acids. J gave up 8 bases and V 4 bases, and 3 bases lay outside the gene matches. The DNA for the CDR3 is TGCAGCGTTGTAGGGACAGGGTATGAGCAGTTCTTC. It specifies CSVVGTGYEQFF.

This chain's CDR3 is CASGALTGWNEQFF. CDR3 nucleotides: TGTGCCAGCGGGGCCCTGACAGGGTGGAATGAGCAGTTCTTC. This chain connects TRBV27 to TRBJ2-1, with 7 nucleotides matching TRBD1. The germline CDR1 and CDR2 sequences are MNHEY and SMNVEV (reference sequence). Germline trimming cut 8 bases from V and 7 bases from J; bases unmatched to any gene: 11. The CDR3 runs to 14 residues.

The V and J genes are TRBV9 and TRBJ1-4, with a possible D match to TRBD1 (6 bases). V was trimmed by 3 bases and J by 10 bases, leaving 13 bases between them. There are 13 residues in the CDR3. Germline values: CDR1 SGDLS, CDR2 YYNGEE. Written as DNA, the CDR3 is TGTGCCAGCAGCGAGAGGGACACGGGAAAACTGTTTTTT. It is translated as CASSERDTGKLFF.

This clone was picked up one time. Here the CDR3 reads CASSPVGLITDTQYF. For the CDR3, the DNA is TGTGCCAGCTCACCAGTGGGCCTAATTACAGATACGCAGTATTTT. The chain employs TRBV18 and TRBJ2-3; D not resolved. The germline CDR1 and CDR2 sequences are KGHSH and LQKENI. The CDR3 contains 15 residues. Trimming left V 2 bases short and J 3 bases short, with 12 bases between.

The chain carries TRBV4-3 and TRBJ1-1; no clear D gene. Germline V lookup: CDR1 LGHNA, CDR2 YSLEER. This CDR3 is built from 15 residues. V was shortened by 8 bases and J by 4 bases, with 20 bases between the two germline ends. CDR3 DNA: TGCGCCAGCGCTAAACTAAGAGGGATTGGCACTGAAGCTTTCTTT. It encodes CASAKLRGIGTEAFF.

The rearrangement uses TRBV7-9 and TRBJ1-1; D unclear. The CDR3 is made up of 15 amino acids. Germline V gives CDR1 SEHNR, CDR2 FQNEAQ (reference sequence). V was pared by 1 base and J by 1 base, with 10 bases between. CDR3 sequence reads: CASSLGGGRNTEAFF. The CDR3 DNA reads TGTGCCAGCAGCTTAGGGGGTGGGAGGAACACTGAAGCTTTCTTT.

The V call is TRBV10-3, the J call TRBJ2-2; D ambiguous. Germline V CDR1 and CDR2: ENHRY, SYGVKD. V was trimmed by 5 bases and J by 4 bases, leaving 5 bases between them. This CDR3 comprises 12 residues. The chain's CDR3 is CAISPSTGELFF. The CDR3 DNA sequence: TGTGCCATCAGTCCTAGCACCGGGGAGCTGTTTTTT.

This clone was picked up one time. Written as DNA, the CDR3 is TGTGCCAGCAGCCCTCGCGGGACAGGGACCTATGGCTACACCTTC. It translates to CASSPRGTGTYGYTF. The gene calls are TRBV7-2 and TRBJ1-2; 9 nucleotides match TRBD1. From germline, CDR1 is SGHTA and CDR2 FQGNSA. This CDR3 spans 15 amino acids. The junction had 8 bases not matched to a gene; V was cut back by 5 bases and J by 4 bases.

This clone was observed a single time. The chain couples TRBV13 to TRBJ1-1; TRBD1 might be the D (6 bases). The CDR3 extends over 12 amino acids. Germline V CDR1 and CDR2: PRHDT, FYEKMQ (reference sequence). The V end lost 3 bases, the J end lost 8 bases, and 10 bases lay between the germline ends. For the CDR3, the DNA is TGTGCCAGCAGCTTCCAGGGGTTCGAAGCTTTCTTT. Protein sequence: CASSFQGFEAFF.

This clone was counted a single time. J is TRBJ2-3 and V is TRBV29-1; a weak D match, TRBD1 (6 bases). Trimming left V 3 bases short and J 6 bases short, with 13 bases between. Looked up from germline, CDR1 is SQVTM and CDR2 is ANQGSEA. The CDR3 has 13 residues. CDR3 sequence reads: CSVDGRGLDTQYF. The CDR3 DNA sequence: TGCAGCGTTGACGGCAGGGGTTTGGATACGCAGTATTTT.

J is TRBJ2-5 and V is TRBV4-1; D might be TRBD1 (5 bases). The CDR3 extends over 15 amino acids. Germline CDR1 MGHRA, CDR2 YSYEKL. The ends were cut back, 1 base at V and 5 bases at J, with 14 bases in the middle. CDR3 DNA sequence: TGCGCCAGCAGCCAAGGGTCCGGCAGGGCGGAGACCCAGTACTTC. It yields the protein CASSQGSGRAETQYF.

The V gene is TRBV6-4, the J gene TRBJ2-1; D perhaps matches TRBD1 (6 bases). V was pared by 6 bases and J by 7 bases, with 7 bases between. CDR1 and CDR2 (germline): MRHNA, SNTAGT. CDR3 length: 11 residues. CDR3 protein: CASRGQNEQFF. In DNA form, the CDR3 reads TGTGCCAGCAGGGGACAAAATGAGCAGTTCTTC.